This record concerns one TCR beta chain sequence. The antigen is undetermined. These data are taken from a study of cytomegalovirus exposure and HLA in healthy donors. General study results and limits: Later on, a genetic analysis was performed. It linked a missense variant in DCLRE1C with V- and J-gene trimming of TCR beta.

PCR amplification relied on 60 Vbeta primers (plus 13 Jbeta primers). Clones were read by immunoSEQ multiplex PCR, and TCRdb kept only the in-frame ones, dropping some. The table has roughly 120,000 clones, roughly 74% seen once. Input material: PBMCs. The sequence came from a woman in her forties or fifties in good health and CMV-seropositive.

The CDR3, as DNA: TGTGCCAGCAGCCCCCAGGGAAATCAGCCCCAGCATTTT. Amino acid sequence: CASSPQGNQPQHF. The chain has TRBV7-9 and TRBJ1-5; perhaps TRBD1 as D (5 bases). CDR1 is SEHNR, CDR2 FQNEAQ, per germline (reference sequence). Trimming stripped 5 bases from V and 4 bases from J, with 9 bases between. CDR3 size: 13 residues.